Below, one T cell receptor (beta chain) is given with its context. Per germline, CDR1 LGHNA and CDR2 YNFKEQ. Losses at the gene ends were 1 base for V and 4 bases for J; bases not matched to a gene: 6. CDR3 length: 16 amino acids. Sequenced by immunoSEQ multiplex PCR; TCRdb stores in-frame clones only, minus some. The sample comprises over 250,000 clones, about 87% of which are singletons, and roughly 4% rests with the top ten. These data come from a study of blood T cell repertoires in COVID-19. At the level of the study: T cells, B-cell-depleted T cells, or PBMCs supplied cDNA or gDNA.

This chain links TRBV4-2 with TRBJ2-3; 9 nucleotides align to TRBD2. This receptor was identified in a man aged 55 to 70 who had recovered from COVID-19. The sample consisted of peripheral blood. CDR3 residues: CASSQVAGGTADTQYF. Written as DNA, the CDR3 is TGTGCCAGCAGCCAAGTGGCGGGGGGGACCGCAGATACGCAGTATTTT.